What follows describes a single T cell receptor beta chain. Its target is not known. The junction departs from germline at one end; a sequencing error may be responsible. The germline V gene encodes CDR1 SSHAT and CDR2 FNYEAQ (reference sequence). The CDR3 covers 17 residues. The sample is drawn from a study of T-cell memory formation after mild COVID-19. Study-wide context: For the most part, TCR clusters were specific to one donor.

Study-wide results and caveats: Contracting CD4+ clones lay largely in CM and EM, with CD8+ ones residing in EMRA. Clones that contracted from day 15 to 85 were balanced CD4/CD8, while later expanders leaned CD4+.

TCRalpha and TCRbeta libraries used 5'RACE with constant-segment primers and UMIs. TCRdb re-derived calls from the 5' RACE reads in MiXCR, one entry per CDR3 protein. The sample carries about 360,000 distinct CDR3 sequences, 10% to 15% recorded once. Sequencing was done on a sample of PBMCs or a T cell subset sorted from them (not recorded which). This TCR came from a man between 18 and 35 years old who had mild COVID-19 (a few samples of this study predate the infection). Cell type and time point are not known. V usage is TRBV7-7 and J usage is TRBJ2-1; TRBD2 agrees at 12 bases. The CDR3: CASSPELLLAGGPEQFF. CDR3 coding DNA: TGTGCTAGCAGCCCCGAGCTGTTACTAGCGGGGGGCCCTGAGCAGTTCTTC. Based on the CDR3 plus reference TRBV7-7 and TRBJ2-1, the full variable domain is GAGVSQSPRYKVTKRGQDVTLRCDPISSHATLYWYQQALGQGPEFLTYFNYEAQPDKSGLPSDRFSAERPEGSISTLTIQRTEQRDSAMYRCASSPELLLAGGPEQFFGPGTRLTVL.